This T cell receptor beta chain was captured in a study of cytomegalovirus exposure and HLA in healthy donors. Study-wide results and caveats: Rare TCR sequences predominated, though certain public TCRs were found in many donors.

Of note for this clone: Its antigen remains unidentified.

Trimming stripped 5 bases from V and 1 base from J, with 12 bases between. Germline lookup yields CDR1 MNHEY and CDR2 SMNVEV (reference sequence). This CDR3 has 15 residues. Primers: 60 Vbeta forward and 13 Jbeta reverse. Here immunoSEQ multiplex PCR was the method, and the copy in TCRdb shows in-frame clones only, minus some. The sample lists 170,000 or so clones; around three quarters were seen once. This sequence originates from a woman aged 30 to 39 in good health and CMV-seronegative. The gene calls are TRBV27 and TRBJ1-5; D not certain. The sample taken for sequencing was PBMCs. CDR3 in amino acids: CASSPGPGSNQPQHF. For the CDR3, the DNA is TGTGCCAGCAGTCCCGGACCGGGGAGCAATCAGCCCCAGCATTTT.